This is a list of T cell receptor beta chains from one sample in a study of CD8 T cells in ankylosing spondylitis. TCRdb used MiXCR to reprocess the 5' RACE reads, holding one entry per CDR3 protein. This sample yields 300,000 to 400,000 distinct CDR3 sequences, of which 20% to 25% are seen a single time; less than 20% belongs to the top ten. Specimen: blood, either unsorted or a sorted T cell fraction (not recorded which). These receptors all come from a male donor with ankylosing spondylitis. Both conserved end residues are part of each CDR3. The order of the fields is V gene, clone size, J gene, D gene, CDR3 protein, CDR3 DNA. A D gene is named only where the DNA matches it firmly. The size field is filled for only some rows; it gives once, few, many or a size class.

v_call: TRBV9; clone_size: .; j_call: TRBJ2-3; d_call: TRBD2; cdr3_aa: CASGVDSGGPSSTDTQYF; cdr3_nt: TGTGCCAGCGGCGTAGACAGCGGGGGGCCTTCTAGCACAGATACGCAGTATTTT
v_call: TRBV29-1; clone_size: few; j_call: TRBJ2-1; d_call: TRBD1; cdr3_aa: CSGTQGKDNEQFF; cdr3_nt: TGCAGCGGTACACAGGGGAAAGACAATGAGCAGTTCTTC
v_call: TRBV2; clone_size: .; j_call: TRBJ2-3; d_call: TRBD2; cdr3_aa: CASRLAGQYF; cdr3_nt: TGTGCCAGCAGACTAGCGGGACAGTATTTT
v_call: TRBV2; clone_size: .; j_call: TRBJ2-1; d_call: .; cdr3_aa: CASRTSRVPYNEQFF; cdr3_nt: TGTGCCAGCAGGACTTCTAGGGTCCCCTACAATGAGCAGTTCTTC
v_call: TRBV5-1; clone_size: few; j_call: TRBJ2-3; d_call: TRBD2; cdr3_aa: CASSLSGRLTDTQYF; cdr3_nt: TGCGCCAGCAGCTTGTCCGGGAGGCTGACAGATACGCAGTATTTT
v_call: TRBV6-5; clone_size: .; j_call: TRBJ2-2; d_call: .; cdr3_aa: CASSYYSWDNTGELFF; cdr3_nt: TGTGCCAGCAGTTACTATTCCTGGGACAACACCGGGGAGCTGTTTTTT
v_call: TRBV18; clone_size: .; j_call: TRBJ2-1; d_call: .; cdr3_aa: CASSPQGISSYNEQFF; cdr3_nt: TGTGCCAGCTCACCGCAGGGGATTAGCTCCTACAATGAGCAGTTCTTC
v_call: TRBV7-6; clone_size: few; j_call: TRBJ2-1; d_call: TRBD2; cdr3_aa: CASSGRAHPYNEQFF; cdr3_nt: TGTGCCAGCAGCGGGAGGGCCCACCCCTACAATGAGCAGTTCTTC
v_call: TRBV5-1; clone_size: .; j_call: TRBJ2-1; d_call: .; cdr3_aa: CASSLANSAEQFF; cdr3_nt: TGCGCCAGCAGCTTGGCCAACTCCGCTGAGCAGTTCTTC
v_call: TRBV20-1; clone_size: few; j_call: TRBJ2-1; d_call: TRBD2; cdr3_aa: CSARKFGTSDNEQFF; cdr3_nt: TGCAGTGCTCGAAAATTCGGGACTAGCGACAATGAGCAGTTCTTC
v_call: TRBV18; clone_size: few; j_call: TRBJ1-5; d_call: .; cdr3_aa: CASSPLGLWGNQPQHF; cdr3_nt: TGTGCCAGCTCACCACTGGGCCTGTGGGGAAATCAGCCCCAGCATTTT
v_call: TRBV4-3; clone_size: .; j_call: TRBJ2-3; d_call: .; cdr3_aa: CASSQVSAGPDTQYF; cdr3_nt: TGCGCCAGCAGCCAAGTTAGTGCCGGACCAGATACGCAGTATTTT
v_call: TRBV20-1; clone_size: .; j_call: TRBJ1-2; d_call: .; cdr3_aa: CSVLEGTNYGYTF; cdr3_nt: TGCAGTGTCCTAGAGGGGACTAACTATGGCTACACCTTC
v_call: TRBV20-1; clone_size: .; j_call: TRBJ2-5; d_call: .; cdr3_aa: CSASVGIETQYF; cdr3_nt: TGCAGTGCTAGCGTGGGTATAGAGACCCAGTACTTC
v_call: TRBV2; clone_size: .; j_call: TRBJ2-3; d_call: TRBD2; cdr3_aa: CASSVLAGEGDTQYF; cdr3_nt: TGTGCCAGCAGTGTGCTAGCGGGAGAGGGAGATACGCAGTATTTT
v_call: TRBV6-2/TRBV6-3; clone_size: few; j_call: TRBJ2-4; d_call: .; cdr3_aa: CATSDGNIQYF; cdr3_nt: TGTGCCACTTCGGATGGGAACATTCAGTACTTC
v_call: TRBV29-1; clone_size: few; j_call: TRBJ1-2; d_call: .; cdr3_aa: CSVAETYGYTF; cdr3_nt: TGCAGCGTTGCAGAAACCTATGGCTACACCTTC
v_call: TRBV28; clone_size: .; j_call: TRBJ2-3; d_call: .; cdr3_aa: CASSRSKGLNTDTQYF; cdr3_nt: TGTGCCAGCAGCCGGTCAAAGGGACTGAACACAGATACGCAGTATTTT
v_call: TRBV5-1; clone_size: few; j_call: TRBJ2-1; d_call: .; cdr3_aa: CASSPDHNEQFF; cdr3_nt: TGCGCCAGCAGCCCTGATCACAATGAGCAGTTCTTC
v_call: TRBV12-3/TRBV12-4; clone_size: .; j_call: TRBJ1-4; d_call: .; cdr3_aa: CASSLGSFGEKLFF; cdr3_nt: TGTGCCAGCAGTTTGGGCAGCTTCGGTGAAAAACTGTTTTTT
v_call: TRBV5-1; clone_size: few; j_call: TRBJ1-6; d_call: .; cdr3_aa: CASSLGQQHNSPLHF; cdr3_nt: TGCGCCAGCAGCTTGGGACAGCAACATAATTCACCCCTCCACTTT
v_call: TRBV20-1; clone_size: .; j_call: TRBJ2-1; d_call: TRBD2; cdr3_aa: CSASGGSFNNEQFF; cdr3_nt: TGCAGTGCTTCTGGCGGGAGTTTCAACAATGAGCAGTTCTTC
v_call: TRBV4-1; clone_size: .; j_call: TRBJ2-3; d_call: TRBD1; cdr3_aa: CASSQDVDRDPDTQYF; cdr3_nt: TGCGCCAGCAGCCAAGATGTGGACAGGGACCCAGATACGCAGTATTTT
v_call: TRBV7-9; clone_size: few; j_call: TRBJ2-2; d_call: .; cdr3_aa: CASSPGTTGELFF; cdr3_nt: TGTGCCAGCAGCCCAGGGACCACCGGGGAGCTGTTTTTT
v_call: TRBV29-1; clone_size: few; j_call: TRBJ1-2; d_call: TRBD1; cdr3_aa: CSVPDRGLGYTF; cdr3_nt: TGCAGCGTCCCGGACAGGGGGCTTGGCTACACCTTC
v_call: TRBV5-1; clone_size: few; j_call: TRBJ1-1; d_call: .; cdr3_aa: CASSYQGKTEAFF; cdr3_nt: TGCGCCAGCAGCTATCAGGGTAAGACTGAAGCTTTCTTT
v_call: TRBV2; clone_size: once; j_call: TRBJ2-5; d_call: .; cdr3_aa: CASSPDVTQYF; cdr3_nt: TGTGCCAGCAGTCCGGACGTTACCCAGTACTTC
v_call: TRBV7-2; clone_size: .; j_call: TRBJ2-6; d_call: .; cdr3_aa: CASSLAPGANVLTF; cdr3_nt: TGTGCCAGCAGCTTAGCCCCTGGGGCCAACGTCCTGACTTTC
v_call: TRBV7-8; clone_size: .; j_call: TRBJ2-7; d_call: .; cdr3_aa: CASSFAGYEQYF; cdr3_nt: TGTGCCAGCAGCTTCGCGGGGTACGAGCAGTACTTC
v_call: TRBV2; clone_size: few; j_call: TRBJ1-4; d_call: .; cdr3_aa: CASTGRKLFF; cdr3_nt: TGTGCCAGCACGGGGAGGAAACTGTTTTTT
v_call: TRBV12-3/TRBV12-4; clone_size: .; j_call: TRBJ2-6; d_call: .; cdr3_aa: CASSSTGTGANVLTF; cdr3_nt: TGTGCCAGCAGTTCTACAGGGACTGGGGCCAACGTCCTGACTTTC
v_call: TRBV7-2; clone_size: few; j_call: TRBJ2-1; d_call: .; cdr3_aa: CASSLLPLPRSEQFF; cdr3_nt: TGTGCCAGCAGCCTCCTACCCCTCCCCCGATCTGAGCAGTTCTTC
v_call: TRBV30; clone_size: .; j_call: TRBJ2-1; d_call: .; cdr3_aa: CAWSGFSSYNEQFF; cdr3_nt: TGTGCCTGGAGCGGCTTTAGCTCCTACAATGAGCAGTTCTTC
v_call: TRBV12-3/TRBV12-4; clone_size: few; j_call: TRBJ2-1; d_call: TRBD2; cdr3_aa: CASRPPWAGGLDEQFF; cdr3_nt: TGTGCCAGCAGGCCTCCGTGGGCGGGAGGTTTGGATGAGCAGTTCTTC
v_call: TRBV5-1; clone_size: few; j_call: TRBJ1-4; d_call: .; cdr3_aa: CASSLEGAMGEKLFF; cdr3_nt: TGCGCCAGCAGCTTGGAAGGGGCGATGGGTGAAAAACTGTTTTTT
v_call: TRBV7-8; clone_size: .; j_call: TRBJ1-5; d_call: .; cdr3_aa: CASSLASAAHQPQHF; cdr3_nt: TGTGCCAGCAGCTTAGCGTCCGCAGCTCATCAGCCCCAGCATTTT
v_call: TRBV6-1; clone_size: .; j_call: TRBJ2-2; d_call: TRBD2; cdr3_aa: CATLLAGDPKAGELFF; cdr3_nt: TGTGCCACCTTACTAGCGGGAGACCCCAAAGCCGGGGAGCTGTTTTTT
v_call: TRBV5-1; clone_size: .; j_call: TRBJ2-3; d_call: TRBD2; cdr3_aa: CASSVSGSRRTDTQYF; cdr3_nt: TGCGCCAGCAGCGTTAGCGGGAGTCGGCGCACAGATACGCAGTATTTT
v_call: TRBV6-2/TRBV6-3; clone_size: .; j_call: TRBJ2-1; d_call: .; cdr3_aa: CASSSDPGGRWERDEQFF; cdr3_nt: TGTGCCAGCAGTTCTGACCCGGGGGGCCGGTGGGAGAGAGATGAGCAGTTCTTC
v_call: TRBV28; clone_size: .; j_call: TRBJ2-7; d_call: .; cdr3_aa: CASSSRQEAIQEQYF; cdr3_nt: TGTGCCAGCAGTTCAAGACAGGAGGCTATACAGGAGCAGTACTTC
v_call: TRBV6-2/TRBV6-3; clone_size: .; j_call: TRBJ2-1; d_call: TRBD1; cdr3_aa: CASRGTGAGNEQFF; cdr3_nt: TGTGCCAGCAGGGGAACAGGGGCGGGTAATGAGCAGTTCTTC